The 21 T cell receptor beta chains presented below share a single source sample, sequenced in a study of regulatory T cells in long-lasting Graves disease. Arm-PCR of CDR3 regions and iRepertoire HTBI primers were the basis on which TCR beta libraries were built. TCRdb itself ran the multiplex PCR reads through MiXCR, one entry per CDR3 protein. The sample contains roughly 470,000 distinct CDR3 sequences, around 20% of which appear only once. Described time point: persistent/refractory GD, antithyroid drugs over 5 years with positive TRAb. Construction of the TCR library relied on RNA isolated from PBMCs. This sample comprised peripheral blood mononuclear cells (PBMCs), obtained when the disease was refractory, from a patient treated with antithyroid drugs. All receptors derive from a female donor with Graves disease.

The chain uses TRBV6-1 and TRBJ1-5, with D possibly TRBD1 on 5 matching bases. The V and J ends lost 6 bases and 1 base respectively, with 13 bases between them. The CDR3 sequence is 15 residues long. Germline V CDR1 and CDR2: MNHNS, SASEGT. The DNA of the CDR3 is TGTGCCAGCAGCAAGCTCCGGGACAGCAATCAGCCCCAGCATTTT. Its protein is CASSKLRDSNQPQHF.

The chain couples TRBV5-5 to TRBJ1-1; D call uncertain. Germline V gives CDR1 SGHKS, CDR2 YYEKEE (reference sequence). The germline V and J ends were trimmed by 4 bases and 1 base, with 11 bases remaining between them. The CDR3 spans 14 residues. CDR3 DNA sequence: TGTGCCAGCAGCCAGCAGGACGAGAACACTGAAGCTTTCTTT. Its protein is CASSQQDENTEAFF.

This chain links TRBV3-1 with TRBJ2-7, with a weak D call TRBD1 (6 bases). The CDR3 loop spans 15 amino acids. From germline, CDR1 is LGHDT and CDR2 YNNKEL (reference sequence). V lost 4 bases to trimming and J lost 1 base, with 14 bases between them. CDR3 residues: CASSPRVGQSYEQYF. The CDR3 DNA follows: TGTGCCAGCAGCCCCCGTGTAGGACAGTCCTACGAGCAGTACTTC.

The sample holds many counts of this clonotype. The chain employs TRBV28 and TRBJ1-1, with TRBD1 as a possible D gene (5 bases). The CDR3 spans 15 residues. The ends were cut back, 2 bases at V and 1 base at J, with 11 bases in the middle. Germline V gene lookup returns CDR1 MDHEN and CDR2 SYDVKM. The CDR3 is CASSLGGLWNTEAFF. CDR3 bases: TGTGCCAGCAGTTTAGGGGGTTTATGGAACACTGAAGCTTTCTTT.

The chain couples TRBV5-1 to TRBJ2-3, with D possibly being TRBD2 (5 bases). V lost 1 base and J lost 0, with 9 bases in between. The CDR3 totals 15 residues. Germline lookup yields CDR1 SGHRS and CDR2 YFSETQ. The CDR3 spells CASSLRGASTDTQYF. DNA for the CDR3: TGCGCCAGCAGCTTGCGGGGTGCTAGCACAGATACGCAGTATTTT. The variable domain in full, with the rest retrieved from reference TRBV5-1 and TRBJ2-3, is KAGVTQTPRYLIKTRGQQVTLSCSPISGHRSVSWYQQTPGQGLQFLFEYFSETQRNKGNFPGRFSGRQFSNSRSEMNVSTLELGDSALYLCASSLRGASTDTQYFGPGTRLTVL.

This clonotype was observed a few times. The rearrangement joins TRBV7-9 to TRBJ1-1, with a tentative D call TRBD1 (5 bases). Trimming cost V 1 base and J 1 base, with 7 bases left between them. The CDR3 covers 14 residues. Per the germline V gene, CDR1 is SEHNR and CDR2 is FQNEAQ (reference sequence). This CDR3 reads CASSLVGPNTEAFF. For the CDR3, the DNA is TGTGCCAGCAGCTTAGTGGGACCGAACACTGAAGCTTTCTTT.

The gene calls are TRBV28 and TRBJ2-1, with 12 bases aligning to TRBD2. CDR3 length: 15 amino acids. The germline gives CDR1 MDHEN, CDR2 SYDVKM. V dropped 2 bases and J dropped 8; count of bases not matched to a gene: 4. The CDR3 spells CASSLGASGGDEQFF. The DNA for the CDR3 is TGTGCCAGCAGTTTAGGGGCTAGCGGGGGGGATGAGCAGTTCTTC.

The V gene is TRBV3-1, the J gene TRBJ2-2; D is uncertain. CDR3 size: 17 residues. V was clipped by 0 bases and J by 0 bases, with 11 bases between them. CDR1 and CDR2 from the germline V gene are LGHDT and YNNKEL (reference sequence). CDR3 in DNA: TGTGCCAGCAGCCAAGATATTCGGACCGCGAACACCGGGGAGCTGTTTTTT. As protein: CASSQDIRTANTGELFF.

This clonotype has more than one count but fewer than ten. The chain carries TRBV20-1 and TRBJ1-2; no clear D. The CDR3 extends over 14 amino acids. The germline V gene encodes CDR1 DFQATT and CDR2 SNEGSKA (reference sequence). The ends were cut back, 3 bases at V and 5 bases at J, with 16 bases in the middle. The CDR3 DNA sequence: TGCAGTGCTAGTCGTTCGGAGGGCCTATATGGCTACACCTTC. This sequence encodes CSASRSEGLYGYTF.

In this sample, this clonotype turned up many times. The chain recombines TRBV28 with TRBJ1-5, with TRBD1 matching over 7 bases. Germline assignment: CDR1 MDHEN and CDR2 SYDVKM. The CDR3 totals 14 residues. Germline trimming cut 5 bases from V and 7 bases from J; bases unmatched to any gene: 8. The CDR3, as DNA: TGTGCCAGCAGTCTCCGACAGGGTGACCAGCCCCAGCATTTT. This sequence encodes CASSLRQGDQPQHF.

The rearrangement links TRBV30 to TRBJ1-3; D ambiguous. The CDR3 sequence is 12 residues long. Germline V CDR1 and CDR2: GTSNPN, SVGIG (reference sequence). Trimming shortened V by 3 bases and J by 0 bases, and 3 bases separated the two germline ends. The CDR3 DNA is TGTGCCTGGAGGATCTCTGGAAACACCATATATTTT. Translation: CAWRISGNTIYF.

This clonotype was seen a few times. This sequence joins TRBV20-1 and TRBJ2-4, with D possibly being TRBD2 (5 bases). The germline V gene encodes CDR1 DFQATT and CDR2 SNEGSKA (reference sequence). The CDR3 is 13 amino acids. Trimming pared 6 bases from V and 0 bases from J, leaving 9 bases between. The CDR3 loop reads CSAPGVAKNIQYF. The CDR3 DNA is TGCAGTGCACCCGGGGTAGCCAAAAACATTCAGTACTTC.

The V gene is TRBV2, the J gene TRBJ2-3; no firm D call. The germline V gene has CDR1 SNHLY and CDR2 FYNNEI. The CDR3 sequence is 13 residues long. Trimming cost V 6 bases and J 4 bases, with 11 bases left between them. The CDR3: CASRRWEADTQYF. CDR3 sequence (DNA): TGTGCCAGCAGAAGGTGGGAAGCAGATACGCAGTATTTT.

The CDR3 loop reads CASSGPPPREETQYF. CDR3 sequence (DNA): TGTGCCAGCAGCGGTCCCCCTCCGCGCGAGGAGACCCAGTACTTC. This rearrangement joins TRBV13 to TRBJ2-5; D gene uncertain. The CDR3 loop spans 15 amino acids. The germline CDR1 and CDR2 sequences are PRHDT and FYEKMQ (reference sequence). V was trimmed by 5 bases and J by 5 bases, leaving 18 bases between them.

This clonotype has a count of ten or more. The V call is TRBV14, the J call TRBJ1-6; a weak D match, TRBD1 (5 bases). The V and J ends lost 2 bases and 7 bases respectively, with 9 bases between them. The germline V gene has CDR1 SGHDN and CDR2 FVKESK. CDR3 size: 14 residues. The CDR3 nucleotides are TGTGCCAGCAGCCAATGGGGCGGGAATTCACCCCTCCACTTT. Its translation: CASSQWGGNSPLHF.

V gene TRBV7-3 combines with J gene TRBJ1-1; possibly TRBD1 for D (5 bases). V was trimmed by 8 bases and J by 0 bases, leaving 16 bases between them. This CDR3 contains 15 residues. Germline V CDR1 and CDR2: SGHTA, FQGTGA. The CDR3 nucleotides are TGTGCCAGCTCCCCGCGGGGCAGCATGAACACTGAAGCTTTCTTT. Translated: CASSPRGSMNTEAFF. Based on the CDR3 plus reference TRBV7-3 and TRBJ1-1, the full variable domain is GAGVSQTPSNKVTEKGKYVELRCDPISGHTALYWYRQSLGQGPEFLIYFQGTGAADDSGLPNDRFFAVRPEGSVSTLKIQRTERGDSAVYLCASSPRGSMNTEAFFGQGTRLTVV.

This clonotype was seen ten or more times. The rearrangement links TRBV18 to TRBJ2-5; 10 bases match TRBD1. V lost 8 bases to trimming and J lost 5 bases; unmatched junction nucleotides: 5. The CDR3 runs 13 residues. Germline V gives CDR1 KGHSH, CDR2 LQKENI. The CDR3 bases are TGTGCCAGCAGCGGACAGGGGGGGGAGACCCAGTACTTC. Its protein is CASSGQGGETQYF.

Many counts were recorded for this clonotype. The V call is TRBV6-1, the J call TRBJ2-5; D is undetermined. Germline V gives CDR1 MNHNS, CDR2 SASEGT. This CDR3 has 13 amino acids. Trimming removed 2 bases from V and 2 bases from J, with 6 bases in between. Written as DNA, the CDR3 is TGTGCCAGCAGTGAACAGCTTCAAGAGACCCAGTACTTC. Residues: CASSEQLQETQYF.

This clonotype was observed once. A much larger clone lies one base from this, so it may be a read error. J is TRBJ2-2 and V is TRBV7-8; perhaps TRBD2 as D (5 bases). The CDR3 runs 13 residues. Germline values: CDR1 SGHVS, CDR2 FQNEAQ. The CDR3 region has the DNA TGTGCCAGCCGACCCACGAGGACCGGGGAGCTGTCTTTT. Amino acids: CASRPTRTGELSF.

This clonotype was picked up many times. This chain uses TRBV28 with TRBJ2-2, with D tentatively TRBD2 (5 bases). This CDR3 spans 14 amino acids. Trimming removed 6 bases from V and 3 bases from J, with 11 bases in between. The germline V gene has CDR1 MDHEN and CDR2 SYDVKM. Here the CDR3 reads CASSFGADTGELFF. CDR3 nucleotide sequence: TGTGCCAGCAGCTTTGGAGCGGACACCGGGGAGCTGTTTTTT.

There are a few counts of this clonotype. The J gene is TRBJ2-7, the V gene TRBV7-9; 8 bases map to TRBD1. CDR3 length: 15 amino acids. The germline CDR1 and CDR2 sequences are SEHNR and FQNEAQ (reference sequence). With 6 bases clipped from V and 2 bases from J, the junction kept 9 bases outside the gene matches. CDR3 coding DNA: TGTGCCAGCAGTAAGGACAGGGAAAACCCCTACGAGCAGTACTTC. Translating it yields CASSKDRENPYEQYF.